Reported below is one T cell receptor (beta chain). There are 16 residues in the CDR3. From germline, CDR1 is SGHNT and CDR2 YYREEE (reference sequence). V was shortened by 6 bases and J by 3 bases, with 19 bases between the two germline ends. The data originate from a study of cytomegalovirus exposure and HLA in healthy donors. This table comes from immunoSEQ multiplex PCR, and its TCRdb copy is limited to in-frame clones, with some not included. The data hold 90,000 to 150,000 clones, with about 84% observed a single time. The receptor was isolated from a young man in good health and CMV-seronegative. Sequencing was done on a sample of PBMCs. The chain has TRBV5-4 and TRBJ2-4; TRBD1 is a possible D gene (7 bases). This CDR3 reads CASTMTGMGGKNIQYF. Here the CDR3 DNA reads TGTGCCAGCACCATGACAGGGATGGGAGGCAAAAACATTCAGTACTTC.